This T cell receptor beta chain is drawn from a study of tumor-infiltrating lymphocytes in primary liver carcinoma. Study-level background: The study reported T1-T3 N0M0 tumors spanning 4.2 to 10 cm.

Co-extraction yielded RNA and DNA from around 20-30 mg of unsorted bulk tissue. This clonotype was seen at least ten times. Researchers generated TCR beta cDNA from around 0.55 ug of total RNA, relying on a constant-region primer. Three nested multiplex PCR rounds, a slightly modified ARM-PCR, produced the libraries for TCR beta. Rounds one and two of PCR, each of around 11 cycles, were primed with TRBV1-TRBV30 forward primers and a C-beta reverse primer. TCRdb recomputed calls from the multiplex PCR reads with MiXCR, one row per CDR3 protein. This table holds about 100,000 distinct CDR3 sequences, more than 65% found once. The CDR3 consists of 18 residues.

Sequencing used liver tumor tissue from sampling region 5. Subset: tumor region T5, tumor centre. The receptor comes from a woman in her sixties or seventies with primary liver carcinoma and hepatitis B virus infection. The chain uses TRBV21-1 and TRBJ2-7; the D call TRBD2 from the table was never checked on the DNA. TRBV21-1 is reported as a pseudogene. Here the CDR3 reads CASSKAWTSGKMGYEQYF. CDR3 nucleotide sequence: TGTGCCAGCAGCAAAGCTTGGACTAGCGGGAAGATGGGCTACGAGCAGTACTTC.